The entry below describes one TCR beta chain. This sample was included in a study of control samples from healthy donors and cancer patients. V lost 0 bases to trimming and J lost 0 bases, with 9 bases between them. CDR1 SGHRS and CDR2 YFSETQ come from the germline V gene. There are 15 residues in the CDR3. Using immunoSEQ multiplex PCR, the repertoire was profiled, and TCRdb retains in-frame clones only, with some absent. Of around 76,000 clones listed, roughly nine tenths are singletons. The source material was PBMCs. The chain recombines TRBV5-1 with TRBJ2-5; no clear D. This receptor was identified in a woman in her fifties or sixties with colorectal cancer. CDR3 nucleotides: TGCGCCAGCAGCTTGGCTGGCCGGTACCAAGAGACCCAGTACTTC. Translating it yields CASSLAGRYQETQYF. The whole variable domain, filled in from reference TRBV5-1 and TRBJ2-5, reads KAGVTQTPRYLIKTRGQQVTLSCSPISGHRSVSWYQQTPGQGLQFLFEYFSETQRNKGNFPGRFSGRQFSNSRSEMNVSTLELGDSALYLCASSLAGRYQETQYFGPGTRLLVL.